A selection of T cell receptor beta chains follows, all from one sample in a study of identical twins. TCRdb re-called the 5' RACE reads through MiXCR, storing one row per CDR3 protein. The table has approximately 490,000 distinct CDR3 sequences, around 24% seen once; the top ten hold 0.4% to 0.6%. These data also formed part of another study, on yellow fever vaccine responses in identical twins.

Input material: CD4+ T cells sorted from blood. These TCRs come from a woman aged 18-35 years in good health. Each CDR3 is given with its conserved first and last residue. The D gene is left open where the match is weak. Not every row has a clone size; where given, it reads once, few, many or a size class.

D	V	J	size	CDR3	DNA
.	TRBV29-1	TRBJ2-2	many	CSVDGQNTGELFF	TGCAGCGTTGATGGTCAGAACACCGGGGAGCTGTTTTTT
.	TRBV12-3/TRBV12-4	TRBJ2-2	.	CASSLGVVATGELFF	TGTGCCAGCAGTTTAGGGGTAGTGGCCACCGGGGAGCTGTTTTTT
TRBD2	TRBV25-1	TRBJ2-1	.	CASSEKESSGHNEQFF	TGTGCCAGCAGTGAAAAAGAATCTAGCGGTCACAATGAGCAGTTCTTC
TRBD2	TRBV2	TRBJ2-1	few	CASSGRKVGSYNEQFF	TGTGCCAGTAGCGGGAGGAAGGTAGGCTCCTACAATGAGCAGTTCTTC
TRBD2	TRBV12-3/TRBV12-4	TRBJ2-1	many	CASRSRTSGNNEQFF	TGTGCCAGCAGATCTAGGACTAGCGGGAACAATGAGCAGTTCTTC
TRBD2	TRBV5-1	TRBJ2-5	.	CASSLEVVGGGHQETQYF	TGCGCCAGCAGCTTGGAGGTGGTAGGCGGGGGGCACCAAGAGACCCAGTACTTC
.	TRBV9	TRBJ2-3	.	CASSVDGGAPANTQYF	TGTGCCAGCAGCGTAGACGGGGGAGCCCCGGCAAATACGCAGTATTTT
TRBD1	TRBV27	TRBJ2-1	.	CASSTKGQGVMGSYNEQFF	TGTGCCAGCAGTACCAAGGGACAGGGAGTTATGGGCTCCTACAATGAGCAGTTCTTC
.	TRBV7-2	TRBJ2-5	.	CASTPTRDLSRETQYF	TGTGCCAGCACCCCAACCCGGGACCTCTCAAGGGAGACCCAGTACTTC
TRBD2	TRBV28	TRBJ2-3	.	CASSLSPGGPTDTQYF	TGTGCCAGCAGTTTATCTCCGGGGGGGCCTACAGATACGCAGTATTTT
.	TRBV20-1	TRBJ2-1	few	CSARDPWGGTEQFF	TGCAGTGCTAGAGATCCTTGGGGGGGCACTGAGCAGTTCTTC
.	TRBV7-9	TRBJ2-5	.	CASSSPRTTGETQYF	TGTGCCAGCAGTTCACCCCGAACAACGGGGGAGACCCAGTACTTC
.	TRBV4-1	TRBJ2-1	.	CASSQDRLVGNNEQFF	TGCGCCAGCAGCCAAGATCGGCTAGTGGGCAACAATGAGCAGTTCTTC
TRBD1	TRBV5-1	TRBJ1-4	few	CASSLGTGGTNEKLFF	TGCGCCAGCAGCTTAGGGACAGGGGGCACTAATGAAAAACTGTTTTTT
.	TRBV20-1	TRBJ2-1	.	CSAILGDSRFF	TGCAGTGCGATTCTCGGAGACAGTCGGTTCTTC
TRBD1	TRBV20-1	TRBJ2-1	.	CSASGRGFTPSSYNEQFF	TGCAGTGCTAGCGGCAGGGGGTTCACTCCGAGCTCCTACAATGAGCAGTTCTTC
.	TRBV3-1	TRBJ2-3	.	CASSQEGSDTDTQYF	TGTGCCAGCAGCCAGGAGGGGTCGGATACAGATACGCAGTATTTT
.	TRBV5-1	TRBJ1-3	few	CASSSQGFTGDTIYF	TGCGCCAGCAGTTCCCAAGGGTTCACCGGGGACACCATATATTTT
.	TRBV5-1	TRBJ2-3	.	CASSWGTPLPDTQYF	TGCGCCAGCAGCTGGGGGACTCCTCTCCCCGATACGCAGTATTTT
TRBD1	TRBV12-5	TRBJ2-2	few	CASGLPVAGGNTGELFF	TGTGCTAGTGGTTTGCCGGTGGCAGGGGGCAACACCGGGGAGCTGTTTTTT